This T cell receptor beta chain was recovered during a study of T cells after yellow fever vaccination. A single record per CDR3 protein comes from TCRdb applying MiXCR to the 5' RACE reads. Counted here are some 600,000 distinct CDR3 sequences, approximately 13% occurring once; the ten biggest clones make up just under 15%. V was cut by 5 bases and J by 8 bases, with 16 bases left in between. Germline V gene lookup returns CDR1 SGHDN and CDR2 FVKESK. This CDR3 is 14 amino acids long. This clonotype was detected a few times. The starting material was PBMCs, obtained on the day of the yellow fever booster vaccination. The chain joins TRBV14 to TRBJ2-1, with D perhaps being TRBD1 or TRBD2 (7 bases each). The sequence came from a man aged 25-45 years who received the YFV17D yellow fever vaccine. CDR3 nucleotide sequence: TGTGCCAGCAGCAACTGGGAGGGGGCCCATGAGCAGTTCTTC. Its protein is CASSNWEGAHEQFF.